The 13 T cell receptor beta chains given below trace back to one sample, sequenced in a study of shared clonotypes between healthy human individuals. TCRdb keeps only in-frame clones here, not all; method: immunoSEQ multiplex PCR. The profile shows some 2,500,000 clones, 93% of them singletons. The sequencing input was naive CD4+ T cells from PBMCs. Noted subset: CD45RA+ positively selected. The receptors stem from a man aged 18 to 30 in good health. Some clones in this sample may be carry-over from other donors' samples.

The CDR3 nucleotides are TGTGCCTGGAGTGACAGGGACAATCAGCCCCAGCATTTT. Its translation: CAWSDRDNQPQHF. J is TRBJ1-5 and V is TRBV30; D possibly corresponds to TRBD1 (6 bases). Germline CDR1 is GTSNPN and CDR2 is SVGIG (reference sequence). This CDR3 spans 13 amino acids. V lost 1 base and J lost 3, with 7 bases in between.

The CDR3 coding sequence is TGTGCCAGCAGCTTATTGGCTGGGACAGTTGTCTCCGAGCAGTACTTC. The encoded protein is CASSLLAGTVVSEQYF. J is TRBJ2-7 and V is TRBV7-3; 7 bases fit TRBD1. The J segment lost 6 bases and the V segment lost 2 bases, leaving 13 bases of the junction unmatched. Per the germline V gene, CDR1 is SGHTA and CDR2 is FQGTGA. The CDR3 is 16 amino acids.

The chain combines TRBV28 with TRBJ1-4; D may be TRBD1 (6 bases). Germline V gene data show CDR1 as MDHEN and CDR2 as SYDVKM. Trimming removed 3 bases from V and 14 bases from J, with 22 bases in between. The CDR3 sequence is 15 residues long. The DNA of the CDR3 is TGTGCCAGCAGTTTCCGAACATCTTATTTGGGGGGCCTGTTTTTT. Translated: CASSFRTSYLGGLFF.

V usage is TRBV29-1 and J usage is TRBJ1-1, with D unclear. Trimming left V 8 bases short and J 0 bases short, with 13 bases between. The CDR3 contains 13 residues. CDR1 and CDR2 from the germline V gene are SQVTM and ANQGSEA. CDR3 nucleotide sequence: TGCAGCTCACTGGGCGTTATGAACACTGAAGCTTTCTTT. It codes for CSSLGVMNTEAFF.

The chain carries TRBV19 and TRBJ2-7; no clear D. CDR1 is LNHDA, CDR2 SQIVND, per germline (reference sequence). The CDR3 is made up of 8 amino acids. The CDR3 here is CAEVVKRV. CDR3 in DNA: TGTGCCGAGGTCGTTAAAAGAGTC.

The J gene is TRBJ2-7, the V gene TRBV5-1; tentatively, D is TRBD1 or TRBD2 (5 bases each). There are 16 residues in the CDR3. CDR1 is SGHRS, CDR2 YFSETQ, per germline. The V and J ends lost 2 bases and 0 bases respectively, with 15 bases between them. The CDR3 protein is CASSFHGTAGSYEQYF. The CDR3 DNA follows: TGCGCCAGCAGCTTCCACGGGACCGCAGGCTCCTACGAGCAGTACTTC.

V usage is TRBV5-3 and J usage is TRBJ1-2, with D unclear. TRBV5-3 is known as an ORF, though its function is uncertain. Trimming took off 3 bases at V and 2 bases at J, with 17 bases between the two ends. CDR3 length: 16 amino acids. In nucleotides, the CDR3 is TGTGCCAGAAGCTCGAATAAGGCCCGAGGGAACTATGGCTACACCTTC. It codes for CARSSNKARGNYGYTF.

This rearrangement joins TRBV2 to TRBJ2-1; maybe TRBD2 (5 bases). The germline V gene has CDR1 SNHLY and CDR2 FYNNEI. V was clipped by 4 bases and J by 7 bases, with 17 bases between them. The CDR3 has 15 residues. The CDR3 reads CASSARETMRNEQFF. CDR3 bases: TGTGCCAGCAGTGCTAGGGAGACTATGAGGAATGAGCAGTTCTTC. Complete variable domain (other parts from reference TRBV2 and TRBJ2-1): EPEVTQTPSHQVTQMGQEVILRCVPISNHLYFYWYRQILGQKVEFLVSFYNNEISEKSEIFDDQFSVERPDGSNFTLKIRSTKLEDSAMYFCASSARETMRNEQFFGPGTRLTVL.

The chain uses TRBV9 and TRBJ2-7; D remains ambiguous. Per the germline V gene, CDR1 is SGDLS and CDR2 is YYNGEE. V gave up 4 bases and J gave up 7 bases, with 15 bases separating them. The CDR3 consists of 13 residues. The CDR3 is CASSPQVSQEQYF. CDR3 in DNA: TGTGCCAGCAGCCCCCAAGTATCGCAAGAGCAGTACTTC.

The chain has TRBV5-5 and TRBJ2-7, with D tentatively TRBD1 (6 bases). Germline V gene lookup returns CDR1 SGHKS and CDR2 YYEKEE (reference sequence). This CDR3 region has 13 residues. The V end was cut by 2 bases, the J end by 6 bases, with 12 bases between. CDR3 sequence: CASSFTGLAEQYF. CDR3 in DNA: TGTGCCAGCAGCTTCACAGGGCTCGCCGAGCAGTACTTC.

The rearrangement uses TRBV11-2 and TRBJ2-7, with D perhaps matching TRBD2 (5 bases). The V and J ends lost 8 bases and 6 bases respectively, with 8 bases between them. The CDR3 has 10 amino acids. Germline CDR1 reads SGHAT; CDR2 reads FQNNGV. CDR3 loop: CASGRGEQYF. The CDR3 DNA follows: TGTGCCAGCGGACGGGGCGAGCAGTACTTC.

The gene calls are TRBV7-6 and TRBJ2-1; the D is unclear. The CDR3 covers 14 residues. CDR1 is SGHVS and CDR2 is FNYEAQ in the germline V gene. The ends were cut back, 0 bases at V and 10 bases at J, with 13 bases in the middle. CDR3 residues: CASSLAFPPQEQFF. The CDR3 coding sequence is TGTGCCAGCAGCTTAGCATTCCCGCCGCAGGAGCAGTTCTTC.

Concerning this clone: This sample also contains other DNA sequences that code for the same CDR3. This chain connects TRBV11-3 to TRBJ1-1; TRBD1 agrees at 7 bases. The CDR3 covers 12 residues. Looked up from germline, CDR1 is SGHNT and CDR2 is YENEEA. J was trimmed by 6 bases and V by 4 bases; bases with no gene match: 2. Written as DNA, the CDR3 is TGTGCCAGCAGCTCTGGACAGGCTGAAGCTTTCTTT. Translation: CASSSGQAEAFF.